These T cell receptor beta chains were read from a single sample in a study of blood T cell repertoires in COVID-19. Clones were sequenced by immunoSEQ multiplex PCR, and TCRdb holds only the in-frame ones, with some missing. Of about 370,000 clones detected, about 90% appear once; the ten largest clones hold more than 9%. The source material was peripheral blood. The receptors shown here come from a woman aged 30 to 39 with COVID-19, enrolled during active disease. Each CDR3 is given with its conserved first and last residue. D genes are given only for firm matches. Size tells how often a clone was seen (once, few, many) or the class of an expanded clone, and some rows leave it out.

TRBD1,once,TRBV27,TRBJ2-2,CASTTQTGGNTGELFF,TGTGCCAGCACGACGCAAACAGGGGGCAACACCGGGGAGCTGTTTTTT
TRBD1,NA,TRBV7-2,TRBJ2-7,CASSRRDRRYEQYF,TGTGCCAGCAGCCGCCGGGACAGGAGGTACGAGCAGTACTTC
TRBD1,NA,TRBV5-8,TRBJ2-5,CASSSVGTGLETQYF,TGTGCCAGCAGCTCGGTAGGGACAGGGCTTGAGACCCAGTACTTC
TRBD1,NA,TRBV5-1,TRBJ1-3,CASSLAGTGPPNTIYF,TGCGCCAGCAGCTTGGCCGGGACAGGTCCTCCAAACACCATATATTTT
TRBD1,NA,TRBV28,TRBJ2-7,CASSPPLTGYHEQYF,TGTGCCAGCAGTCCCCCCCTGACAGGGTACCACGAGCAGTACTTC
NA,NA,TRBV3-1/TRBV3-2,TRBJ1-1,CASSRAENTEAFF,TGTGCCAGCAGCCGGGCCGAAAACACTGAAGCTTTCTTT
NA,once,TRBV19,TRBJ1-1,CASTQSGGSTEAFF,TGTGCCAGTACCCAATCGGGGGGGAGCACTGAAGCTTTCTTT
TRBD2,NA,TRBV27,TRBJ2-2,CASSANLAGANTGELFF,TGTGCCAGCAGTGCAAACTTAGCGGGGGCGAACACCGGGGAGCTGTTTTTT
TRBD2,NA,TRBV4-1,TRBJ2-7,CASSATGTAGTSGIEQYF,TGCGCCAGCAGCGCAACCGGGACCGCCGGGACTAGCGGTATCGAGCAGTACTTC
NA,NA,TRBV4-3,TRBJ2-1,CASSQERNSYNEQFF,TGCGCCAGCAGCCAAGAGCGGAACTCCTACAATGAGCAGTTCTTC
NA,NA,TRBV30,TRBJ1-6,CAWSVPRGGIGSLHF,TGTGCCTGGAGTGTACCGAGGGGAGGGATAGGATCCCTCCACTTT
NA,NA,TRBV7-9,TRBJ2-3,CASRRTDTQYF,TGTGCCAGCAGGAGGACAGATACGCAGTATTTT
NA,NA,TRBV30,TRBJ2-5,CAWRRDSQETQYF,TGTGCCTGGAGGCGGGACAGCCAAGAGACCCAGTACTTC
NA,NA,TRBV5-4,TRBJ1-1,CASSSVNTEAFF,TGTGCCAGCAGCTCAGTGAACACTGAAGCTTTCTTT
NA,NA,TRBV19,TRBJ2-7,CASSIVGGVYEQYF,TGTGCCAGTAGTATAGTAGGCGGCGTCTACGAGCAGTACTTC
TRBD2,NA,TRBV7-2,TRBJ2-7,CASSLSGRVSYEQYF,TGTGCCAGCAGCTTAAGCGGGAGAGTTTCCTACGAGCAGTACTTC
NA,NA,TRBV10-2,TRBJ2-3,CASRGGAGTQTGDTQYF,TGCGCCAGCAGGGGGGGGGCGGGCACCCAGACGGGGGATACGCAGTATTTT